Listed below are T cell receptor beta chains from one sample, sequenced in a study of cytomegalovirus exposure and HLA in healthy donors. Data came from immunoSEQ multiplex PCR; TCRdb stores just in-frame clones and leaves some out. The table lists 150,000 to 200,000 clones, around 76% of them singletons. The sequencing input was PBMCs. Receptor source: a woman aged 25 to 39 in good health and CMV-seropositive. Both conserved end residues are part of each CDR3. The D gene is left open where the match is weak. Not every row has a clone size; where given, it reads once, few, many or a size class.

TGTGCCAGCAGTGTGGCGCAGGGGGCAGATACGCAGTATTTT,CASSVAQGADTQYF,few,TRBJ2-3,14,TRBV2,TRBD1
TGTGCCAGCACCCTCGGACAGGCCGCCGAGACCCAGTACTTC,CASTLGQAAETQYF,.,TRBJ2-5,14,TRBV5-4,TRBD1
TGTGCCAGCCAGGGGGCGCCAGGGGACTATGGCTACACCTTC,CASQGAPGDYGYTF,.,TRBJ1-2,14,TRBV28,TRBD1
TGTGCCAGCAGCGAAACAGGGTGGGAGACCCAGTACTTC,CASSETGWETQYF,.,TRBJ2-5,13,TRBV2,.
TGTGCCACCCAGGGCTGGGGTAGCACAGATACGCAGTATTTT,CATQGWGSTDTQYF,once,TRBJ2-3,14,TRBV11-3,.
TGTGCCAGCAGCTTAGGTGGGACAGCGAACACTGAGGCTTTCTTT,CASSLGGTANTEAFF,.,TRBJ1-1,15,TRBV7-2,TRBD1
TGCGCCAGCAGCTCTCAGGGAACGAGGGAGACCCAGTACTTC,CASSSQGTRETQYF,.,TRBJ2-5,14,TRBV5-1,.
TGCGCCAGCGGGACAGGGAACACCGGGGAGCTGTTTTTT,CASGTGNTGELFF,.,TRBJ2-2,13,TRBV10-2,TRBD1
TGTGCCAGCAGCATACCTGACAGGGGAAGGACCCCGCGGGAGACCCAGTACTTC,CASSIPDRGRTPRETQYF,.,TRBJ2-5,18,TRBV5-5,TRBD1
TGTGCCAGCAGCTCCGCCAGCGGGGGCCGTAATGAGCAGTTCTTC,CASSSASGGRNEQFF,.,TRBJ2-1,15,TRBV7-9,TRBD2
TGTGCCAGCAGTCCCTATACCCAAACTAATGAAAAACTGTTTTTT,CASSPYTQTNEKLFF,.,TRBJ1-4,15,TRBV6-5,.
TGTGCCAGCAGTCCCATTGGGGCGGGCAATCAGCCCCAGCATTTT,CASSPIGAGNQPQHF,.,TRBJ1-5,15,TRBV28,.
TGTGCCAGCAGCTTAACACTAGCGGGGGAACCCTACGAGCAGTACTTC,CASSLTLAGEPYEQYF,.,TRBJ2-7,16,TRBV9,TRBD2
TGTGCCAGCAGCCCACAGGGAGATGATAATTCACCCCTCCACTTT,CASSPQGDDNSPLHF,.,TRBJ1-6,15,TRBV7-3,.
TGCGCCAGCAGCTTGACCCTAGCGCGGGCCTACGAGCAGTACTTC,CASSLTLARAYEQYF,.,TRBJ2-7,15,TRBV5-1,.
TGTGCCAGCAGCTTAGCGGCGGACAGGGTCTACGAGCAGTACTTC,CASSLAADRVYEQYF,few,TRBJ2-7,15,TRBV7-2,TRBD1
TGCGCCAGCAGCCAAGACTCCGAGCTTTACTATGGCTACACCTTC,CASSQDSELYYGYTF,.,TRBJ1-2,15,TRBV4-3,.
TGCGCCAGCAGCCCTAGGGGAGGGTCACCCCTTACCTCTGGGGCCAACGTCCTGACTTTC,CASSPRGGSPLTSGANVLTF,.,TRBJ2-6,20,TRBV5-1,TRBD2
TGTGCCAGCAGCCTTGGACTAGCGGGGGGGAGGTGGTACAATGAGCAGTTCTTC,CASSLGLAGGRWYNEQFF,.,TRBJ2-1,18,TRBV7-2,TRBD2
TGTGCCAGCAGCTTACGGACAGGGGGCGGTGAAAAACTGTTTTTT,CASSLRTGGGEKLFF,.,TRBJ1-4,15,TRBV9,TRBD1
TGTGCCTGGAGTAGAGGGAGACAGGGGGACCACGAGCAGTACTTC,CAWSRGRQGDHEQYF,once,TRBJ2-7,15,TRBV30,TRBD1
TGTGCCTCAAAACGGGACAGGTCTTACTATAGCAATCAGCCCCAGCATTTT,CASKRDRSYYSNQPQHF,.,TRBJ1-5,17,TRBV28,TRBD1